This is a list of T cell receptor beta chains from one sample in a study of shared clonotypes between healthy human individuals. Some clones are missing from TCRdb's copy, which holds only in-frame ones; the method was immunoSEQ multiplex PCR. This sample has roughly 2.6 million clones, with around nine tenths found just once. Specimen: naive CD4+ T cells sorted from blood. The receptors shown here come from a man aged 18 to 29 in good health. Both conserved end residues are part of each CDR3. A D gene is named only where the DNA matches it firmly. A clone size is listed for some rows: how often the clone was seen (once, few, many), or a class if it is expanded.

cdr3_length	v_call	clone_size	d_call	j_call	cdr3_aa	cdr3_nt
15	TRBV5-1	NA	TRBD1	TRBJ1-1	CASSSWTGPNTEAFF	TGCGCCAGCAGCTCTTGGACAGGCCCGAACACTGAAGCTTTCTTT
13	TRBV10-3	NA	TRBD1	TRBJ2-1	CAISARGGWEQFF	TGTGCCATCAGTGCCAGAGGGGGCTGGGAGCAGTTCTTC
14	TRBV6-1	NA	TRBD1	TRBJ1-1	CASRRTGGETEAFF	TGTGCCAGCAGGAGGACAGGGGGCGAGACTGAAGCTTTCTTT
14	TRBV2	NA	TRBD2	TRBJ2-5	CASSETSGEETQYF	TGTGCCAGCAGTGAGACTAGCGGCGAAGAGACCCAGTACTTC
13	TRBV5-5	once	TRBD1	TRBJ2-5	CASRPTGSETQYF	TGTGCCAGCAGGCCGACAGGGTCGGAGACCCAGTACTTC
13	TRBV30	NA	NA	TRBJ2-6	CAWKGPGANVLTF	TGTGCCTGGAAAGGACCTGGGGCCAACGTCCTGACTTTC
12	TRBV2	NA	NA	TRBJ2-7	CASSDDRAEQYF	TGTGCCAGCAGTGACGACAGAGCGGAGCAGTACTTC
11	TRBV25-1	NA	NA	TRBJ1-1	CAARQNTEAFF	TGTGCCGCCAGGCAGAACACTGAAGCTTTCTTT
15	TRBV6-5	NA	TRBD1	TRBJ2-7	CASSLEGQGPYEQYF	TGTGCCAGCAGTCTTGAGGGACAGGGCCCCTACGAGCAGTACTTC
17	TRBV18	NA	NA	TRBJ2-7	CASSPAYVGLGAYEQYF	TGTGCCAGCTCACCAGCTTACGTAGGGTTAGGGGCCTACGAGCAGTACTTC
15	TRBV5-1	NA	NA	TRBJ2-4	CASTRVPDSGNIQYF	TGCGCCAGCACTCGGGTTCCGGACAGCGGAAACATTCAGTACTTC
15	TRBV5-1	NA	TRBD1	TRBJ2-1	CASSFFDRVGNEQFF	TGCGCCAGCAGCTTCTTCGACAGGGTCGGCAATGAGCAGTTCTTC
17	TRBV4-1	NA	TRBD2	TRBJ2-3	CASSQEARAGGTDTQYF	TGCGCCAGCAGCCAAGAAGCCAGGGCGGGAGGCACAGATACGCAGTATTTT
14	TRBV2	NA	NA	TRBJ2-2	CASSEETEVGELFF	TGTGCCAGCAGTGAAGAGACGGAGGTCGGGGAGCTGTTTTTT
15	TRBV6-6	NA	NA	TRBJ1-6	CASSYSRRSNSPLHF	TGTGCCAGCAGTTACTCTCGACGCTCGAATTCACCCCTCCACTTT
14	TRBV25-1	NA	NA	TRBJ1-1	CASRPKGGNTEAFF	TGTGCCAGCAGACCCAAAGGGGGGAACACTGAAGCTTTCTTT
14	TRBV6-4	NA	NA	TRBJ2-5	CASWGTRVPETQYF	TGTGCCAGCTGGGGAACCCGGGTCCCAGAGACCCAGTACTTC
13	TRBV13	NA	NA	TRBJ2-2	CASSLPNLRELFF	TGTGCCAGCAGCTTGCCCAATCTAAGGGAGCTGTTTTTT
15	TRBV4-3	NA	NA	TRBJ1-2	CASSQEMGVRAGYTF	TGCGCCAGCAGCCAAGAAATGGGGGTTAGGGCTGGCTACACCTTC
15	TRBV5-1	few	NA	TRBJ2-2	CASSLFQVGTGELFF	TGCGCCAGCAGCTTGTTTCAGGTTGGCACCGGGGAGCTGTTTTTT
16	TRBV11-2	NA	NA	TRBJ2-7	CASSLDYGKGTYEQYF	TGTGCCAGCAGCTTAGATTACGGGAAGGGTACCTACGAGCAGTACTTC
16	TRBV4-2	NA	NA	TRBJ1-2	CASSQAKRGVDYGYTF	TGTGCCAGCAGCCAGGCGAAAAGGGGTGTCGACTATGGCTACACCTTC
14	TRBV5-1	NA	NA	TRBJ1-1	CASSLGQSNTEAFF	TGCGCCAGCAGCCTGGGACAATCGAACACTGAAGCTTTCTTT
11	TRBV5-6	NA	NA	TRBJ2-7	CASSGYYEQYF	TGTGCCAGCAGCGGGTACTACGAGCAGTACTTC
13	TRBV30	NA	TRBD1	TRBJ1-2	CAWSIAGGYGYTF	TGTGCCTGGAGCATCGCAGGGGGGTATGGCTACACCTTC
14	TRBV6-1	NA	NA	TRBJ1-5	CASITGNSNQPQHF	TGTGCCAGCATAACAGGGAATAGCAATCAGCCCCAGCATTTT
17	TRBV19	once	TRBD2	TRBJ2-3	CASSMSGRGTPTDTQYF	TGTGCCAGTAGTATGTCGGGGCGGGGGACCCCCACAGATACGCAGTATTTT
15	TRBV5-4	NA	NA	TRBJ2-3	CASSLSQSVTDTQYF	TGTGCCAGCAGCTTGAGCCAGTCTGTCACAGATACGCAGTATTTT
15	TRBV30	NA	NA	TRBJ2-2	CAWSEGGVNTGELFF	TGTGCCTGGAGTGAGGGCGGGGTGAACACCGGGGAGCTGTTTTTT
13	TRBV10-3	NA	NA	TRBJ2-3	CAIAAAGTDTQYF	TGTGCCATCGCCGCAGCTGGGACAGATACGCAGTATTTT
12	TRBV5-1	once	NA	TRBJ2-2	CASSRVTGELFF	TGCGCCAGCAGCAGGGTCACCGGGGAGCTGTTTTTT
18	TRBV9	NA	TRBD1	TRBJ2-1	CASSVGQGAVSVRDEQFF	TGTGCCAGCAGCGTAGGACAGGGGGCGGTTTCGGTCAGGGATGAGCAGTTCTTC
16	TRBV11-2	NA	NA	TRBJ2-1	CASSLRQGGSYNEQFF	TGTGCCAGCAGCTTACGGCAGGGCGGCTCCTACAATGAGCAGTTCTTC
14	TRBV27	few	NA	TRBJ1-5	CASRGGGSYQPQHF	TGTGCCAGCAGAGGAGGGGGGAGCTATCAGCCCCAGCATTTT
15	TRBV5-1	NA	TRBD2	TRBJ2-5	CASSFATSSPETQYF	TGCGCCAGCAGCTTCGCGACTAGCAGTCCGGAGACCCAGTACTTC
17	TRBV10-3	NA	TRBD1	TRBJ1-1	CAISDGTGGPGNTEAFF	TGTGCCATCAGTGACGGGACAGGTGGGCCGGGGAACACTGAAGCTTTCTTT
15	TRBV7-8	NA	NA	TRBJ2-7	CASSLAAPSPYEQYF	TGTGCCAGCAGCTTAGCGGCACCGAGCCCCTACGAGCAGTACTTC
14	TRBV2	once	NA	TRBJ2-3	CASSDRLFTDTQYF	TGTGCCAGCAGTGATAGGCTTTTCACAGATACGCAGTATTTT
14	TRBV18	NA	NA	TRBJ2-5	CASSPPSSQETQYF	TGTGCCAGCTCACCACCGAGCAGCCAAGAGACCCAGTACTTC
15	TRBV7-2	NA	TRBD1	TRBJ2-5	CASSLASGRTGRQYF	TGTGCCAGCAGCTTAGCGTCGGGAAGGACAGGCCGCCAGTACTTC
13	TRBV6-5	once	TRBD2	TRBJ2-3	CATRAGGADTQYF	TGTGCCACGCGGGCGGGGGGCGCAGATACGCAGTATTTT
16	TRBV5-1	NA	NA	TRBJ1-1	CASSLGQTQGNTEAFF	TGCGCCAGCAGCCTAGGACAGACGCAAGGGAACACTGAAGCTTTCTTT
11	TRBV28	NA	NA	TRBJ1-1	CASVRGGQAFF	TGTGCCAGCGTTAGGGGGGGGCAAGCTTTCTTT
15	TRBV5-4	NA	TRBD2	TRBJ2-4	CASSSGLEGGNIQYF	TGTGCCAGCAGCTCGGGACTAGAGGGGGGAAACATTCAGTACTTC
15	TRBV27	NA	NA	TRBJ1-6	CASSLSNSYNSPLHF	TGTGCCAGCAGTTTATCGAACTCCTATAATTCACCCCTCCACTTT
12	TRBV10-3	NA	TRBD1	TRBJ2-3	CAIKQGADTQYF	TGTGCCATCAAGCAGGGGGCAGATACGCAGTATTTT